The 25 T cell receptor beta chains listed next were all sequenced from one sample in a study of regulatory T cells in long-lasting Graves disease. Construction of the TCR beta libraries employed iRepertoire HTBI primers in conjunction with Arm-PCR of CDR3 regions. Each CDR3 protein is one row after TCRdb ran MiXCR on the multiplex PCR reads. The sample includes roughly 350,000 distinct CDR3 sequences, around 15% of them seen just once. Time point here: newly diagnosed GD, antithyroid drugs for less than 3 months. The TCR library was prepared using RNA isolated from PBMCs. The data also belong to a second study, concerning T cells in Graves' hyperthyroidism and ophthalmopathy.

This specimen consisted of peripheral blood mononuclear cells (PBMCs), obtained at new diagnosis, from a patient treated with antithyroid drugs. The receptors were gathered from a woman between 18 and 29 years old with Graves disease.

The chain carries TRBV18 and TRBJ2-3; D is unresolved. CDR3 length equals 14 residues. The germline gives CDR1 KGHSH, CDR2 LQKENI. V lost 3 bases and J 2 bases, leaving 9 bases between the germline ends. The CDR3 reads CASSPSHSTDTQYF. The CDR3 nucleotides are TGTGCCAGCTCACCTAGCCATTCCACAGATACGCAGTATTTT.

CDR3 region: CASQPDLQDYNEQFF. The DNA of the CDR3 is TGTGCCAGCCAACCGGACCTCCAGGATTACAATGAGCAGTTCTTC. This rearrangement joins TRBV5-4 to TRBJ2-1; D unclear. The germline CDR1 and CDR2 sequences are SGHNT and YYREEE (reference sequence). The CDR3 is made up of 15 amino acids. Trimming cost V 7 bases and J 4 bases, with 18 bases left between them. Drawing the rest from reference TRBV5-4 and TRBJ2-1, the complete variable domain is ETGVTQSPTHLIKTRGQQVTLRCSSQSGHNTVSWYQQALGQGPQFIFQYYREEENGRGNFPPRFSGLQFPNYSSELNVNALELDDSALYLCASQPDLQDYNEQFFGPGTRLTVL.

This clonotype has only a few counts. This chain uses TRBV6-1 with TRBJ2-7; D assignment may be TRBD1 or TRBD2 (5 bases each). The CDR3 length is 14 residues. With 6 bases removed from V and 2 bases from J, the gap between germline ends came to 14 bases. Germline CDR1 MNHNS, CDR2 SASEGT. CDR3 coding DNA: TGTGCCAGCAGGCCCGGGACCGCAACCTACGAGCAGTACTTC. It codes for CASRPGTATYEQYF.

This clonotype was recorded at least ten times. The chain joins TRBV30 to TRBJ2-7; either TRBD1 or TRBD2 may fit D (5 bases each). Germline CDR1 is GTSNPN and CDR2 is SVGIG (reference sequence). There are 15 residues in the CDR3. V shed 4 bases and J shed 4 bases, with 20 bases lying between them. The CDR3 loop reads CAWNYGDEGNYEQYF. CDR3 coding DNA: TGTGCCTGGAATTATGGGGATGAGGGGAATTACGAGCAGTACTTC.

This clonotype was recorded at least ten times. The chain has TRBV12-3 or TRBV12-4 and TRBJ1-4, with TRBD1 identical over 8 bases. Trimming took 6 bases from V and 8 from J; bases not matched to a gene: 5. The CDR3 sequence is 13 residues long. The CDR3 sequence: CASSPTGDEKLFF. The CDR3 DNA reads as TGTGCCAGCAGCCCGACAGGGGACGAAAAACTGTTTTTT.

The V and J genes are TRBV19 and TRBJ2-1, with 8 bases identical to TRBD1. The CDR3 runs to 17 residues. V trimming: 9 bases; J trimming: 7 bases; junction bases outside the gene matches: 20. Germline V lookup: CDR1 LNHDA, CDR2 SQIVND (reference sequence). For the CDR3, the DNA is TGTGCCAGCGACCTTGGCACGGACAGGGCGGAATTTAATGAGCAGTTCTTC. This translates into CASDLGTDRAEFNEQFF.

In its sample, this clonotype was seen a few times. This chain uses TRBV25-1 with TRBJ1-2, with D uncertain. Germline V lookup: CDR1 MGHDK, CDR2 SYGVNS. V was pared by 6 bases and J by 7 bases, with 24 bases between. CDR3 length: 16 amino acids. The CDR3 loop reads CASSPWYEGAKSGYTF. The CDR3 region has the DNA TGTGCCAGCAGCCCTTGGTATGAGGGCGCGAAATCTGGCTACACCTTC.

This clonotype came up many times. The chain is built from TRBV28 and TRBJ2-4, with D perhaps matching TRBD2 (6 bases). The CDR3 consists of 14 residues. Germline V gene sequence: CDR1 MDHEN, CDR2 SYDVKM. V was trimmed by 6 bases and J by 4 bases, leaving 13 bases between them. The CDR3: CASSQAGGKNIQYF. CDR3 coding DNA: TGTGCCAGCAGCCAAGCTGGGGGGAAAAACATTCAGTACTTC.

This clonotype was seen a few times. This chain uses TRBV7-2 with TRBJ2-7, with TRBD1 identical over 7 bases. V trimming: 5 bases; J trimming: 5 bases; junction bases outside the gene matches: 9. The CDR3 loop spans 14 amino acids. Looked up from germline, CDR1 is SGHTA and CDR2 is FQGNSA. The CDR3 DNA is TGTGCCAGCAGCGCGAGGACAGGCCTTGACGAGCAGTACTTC. This translates into CASSARTGLDEQYF.

V and J are TRBV5-1 and TRBJ2-7, with a possible D match to TRBD2 (5 bases). CDR1 is SGHRS and CDR2 is YFSETQ in the germline V gene. Trimming took 2 bases from V and 6 from J, leaving 12 bases between them. CDR3 length: 13 amino acids. The CDR3 coding sequence is TGCGCCAGCAGCTTCACTAGTACGGGCGAGCAGTACTTC. Translated: CASSFTSTGEQYF.

This clonotype has at least ten counts. The chain couples TRBV20-1 to TRBJ2-3; tentative D call: TRBD2 (6 bases). Germline CDR1 reads DFQATT; CDR2 reads SNEGSKA (reference sequence). The CDR3 is 13 residues long. Trimming left V 3 bases short and J 6 bases short, with 13 bases between. The CDR3: CSARTASGDTQYF. The CDR3 DNA is TGCAGTGCTAGGACTGCCAGCGGGGATACGCAGTATTTT.

The table lists this clonotype with many counts. The chain has TRBV7-9 and TRBJ1-6; D is possibly TRBD1 (5 bases). CDR3 length: 16 amino acids. Trimming removed 8 bases from V and 9 bases from J, with 23 bases in between. Per the germline V gene, CDR1 is SEHNR and CDR2 is FQNEAQ (reference sequence). The CDR3 protein is CASPQDTGPGGSPLHF. The CDR3 DNA follows: TGTGCCAGCCCCCAGGACACAGGCCCCGGCGGTTCACCCCTCCACTTT.

There are many counts of this clonotype. The rearrangement links TRBV15 to TRBJ2-7, with TRBD2 matching 8 bases. The J segment lost 2 bases and the V segment lost 4 bases, leaving 13 bases of the junction unmatched. Per the germline V gene, CDR1 is LNHNV and CDR2 is YYDKDF (reference sequence). The CDR3 sequence is 17 residues long. The CDR3 DNA follows: TGTGCCACCAGCACCACGCCCGGGACTAGGTCTACCTACGAGCAGTACTTC. It is translated as CATSTTPGTRSTYEQYF.

This clonotype has a single count. This sequence joins TRBV6-5 and TRBJ1-1; D unclear. Per the germline V gene, CDR1 is MNHEY and CDR2 is SVGAGI. The CDR3 loop spans 14 amino acids. The ends were cut back, 4 bases at V and 8 bases at J, with 17 bases in the middle. The CDR3 region has the DNA TGTGCCAGCAGTTCGCGACCCCGGGCCCCCGAAGCTTTCTTT. It encodes CASSSRPRAPEAFF.

Only a few counts were recorded for this clonotype. The chain carries TRBV9 and TRBJ1-1; D ambiguous. CDR1 SGDLS and CDR2 YYNGEE come from the germline V gene. Trimming removed 3 bases at V and 1 base at J, with 13 bases between. CDR3 length: 15 residues. The CDR3 reads CASSADGHQNTEAFF. For the CDR3, the DNA is TGTGCCAGCAGCGCCGACGGGCACCAGAACACTGAAGCTTTCTTT.

In regard to this clonotype: This likely stems from a read error, as it lies one base from a far larger clone. The chain couples TRBV3-1 to TRBJ2-1, with D uncertain. V gave up 0 bases and J gave up 10 bases, with 7 bases separating them. The CDR3 spans 12 residues. Germline-derived CDR1 and CDR2 are LGHDT and YNNKEL (reference sequence). The CDR3 nucleotides read TGTGCCAGCAGCCAAGATTTCGGGGAGCAGTTCTTC. Protein sequence: CASSQDFGEQFF.

This clonotype was detected ten times or more. The chain joins TRBV18 to TRBJ1-1, with D tentatively TRBD1 (5 bases). Germline CDR1 and CDR2: KGHSH and LQKENI. Between the trimmed V and J ends, which lost 4 bases and 1 base, there was a span of 10 bases. CDR3 length: 14 residues. CDR3 region: CASSRQGGNTEAFF. In DNA, the CDR3 is TGTGCCAGCTCACGGCAGGGCGGGAACACTGAAGCTTTCTTT.

This clonotype is a singleton in its sample. The chain carries TRBV11-1 and TRBJ1-2; D possibly corresponds to TRBD1 (6 bases). The V end lost 1 base, the J end lost 8 bases, and 11 bases lay between the germline ends. Germline loops: CDR1 SGHAT, CDR2 FQDESV (reference sequence). The CDR3 spans 13 residues. The CDR3 reads CASSLVNRDGYTF. DNA of the CDR3: TGTGCCAGCAGCTTAGTAAACAGGGACGGCTACACCTTC.

The gene calls are TRBV25-1 and TRBJ1-5; 7 nucleotides line up with TRBD1. From germline, CDR1 is MGHDK and CDR2 SYGVNS. The CDR3 length is 13 residues. The V segment lost 8 bases and the J segment 2 bases; nucleotides outside the gene matches: 3. CDR3 coding DNA: TGTGCCAGCCCCGACAGGGGCAATCAGCCCCAGCATTTT. Its translation is CASPDRGNQPQHF.

Note on this clonotype: A junction end diverges from the germline sequence, so it may reflect a read error. The chain has TRBV7-9 and TRBJ2-3, with 12 bases that match TRBD2. The CDR3 has 16 residues. Germline loops: CDR1 SEHNR, CDR2 FQNEAQ (reference sequence). CDR3 residues: CASSWRLAGVTDTKYF. The CDR3, as DNA: TGTGCCAGCAGCTGGCGACTAGCGGGGGTCACAGATACGAAGTATTTT.

There are a few counts of this clonotype. J is TRBJ1-6 and V is TRBV2; D not certain. The CDR3 length is 17 residues. Germline V gives CDR1 SNHLY, CDR2 FYNNEI. Trimming pared 4 bases from V and 3 bases from J, leaving 16 bases between. CDR3 protein: CASSGIMDVVYNSPLHF. CDR3 DNA sequence: TGTGCCAGCAGTGGAATCATGGACGTGGTCTATAATTCACCCCTCCACTTT.

This clonotype was observed many times. V gene TRBV9 combines with J gene TRBJ2-7; 9 bases line up with TRBD2. The V gene's germline CDR1 is SGDLS and CDR2 YYNGEE. The J segment lost 0 bases and the V segment lost 0 bases, leaving 4 bases of the junction unmatched. This CDR3 region has 16 residues. The CDR3 DNA follows: TGTGCCAGCAGCGTAGGGAGCGGGGGGAGCTCCTACGAGCAGTACTTC. This sequence encodes CASSVGSGGSSYEQYF.

In its sample, this clonotype was seen a few times. The CDR3 sequence: CASSDFPIVAGMPDTQYF. The CDR3 DNA follows: TGTGCCAGCAGTGACTTCCCAATCGTAGCCGGGATGCCTGATACGCAGTATTTT. V is TRBV6-1 and J is TRBJ2-3; TRBD2 is a possible D gene (5 bases). In germline, CDR1 is MNHNS, CDR2 SASEGT. The ends were cut back, 3 bases at V and 6 bases at J, with 25 bases in the middle. The CDR3 has 18 amino acids.

V gene TRBV20-1 combines with J gene TRBJ2-1, with TRBD2 as a possible D gene (6 bases). Deletions cut 3 bases from V and 1 base from J, with 16 bases between. CDR3 length equals 16 residues. Germline-derived CDR1 and CDR2 are DFQATT and SNEGSKA (reference sequence). This chain's CDR3 is CSASRPGDLSYNEQFF. As DNA, the CDR3 is TGCAGTGCTAGCCGCCCGGGAGACTTGTCCTACAATGAGCAGTTCTTC.

This clonotype was observed a handful of times. This clone may be a read error of a much larger clone one base away. The rearrangement uses TRBV2 and TRBJ2-1; 9 bases agree with TRBD2. The CDR3 runs 13 residues. Germline V gives CDR1 SNHLY, CDR2 FYNNEI. The CDR3 nucleotides read TGTGCCAGCCGGACTAGCGCGGCAAATGAGCGGTTCTTC. It specifies CASRTSAANERFF. The variable domain in full, completed from reference TRBV2 and TRBJ2-1, reads EPEVTQTPSHQVTQMGQEVILRCVPISNHLYFYWYRQILGQKVEFLVSFYNNEISEKSEIFDDQFSVERPDGSNFTLKIRSTKLEDSAMYFCASRTSAANERFFGPGTRLTVL.